The following is a T cell receptor (beta chain) sequence with its context. Antigen specificity is unknown. Measured with immunoSEQ multiplex PCR; TCRdb has only the in-frame clones, and not every one. The sample gives more than 45,000 clones, around 86% of which show up once; more than 2.5% is in the top ten. J was trimmed by 7 bases and V by 2 bases; bases with no gene match: 9. CDR3 size: 16 residues. In germline, CDR1 is GTSNPN, CDR2 SVGIG (reference sequence). The sample belongs to a study of OX40 agonist ivuxolimab in advanced cancers. General study results and limits: Averaged across samples, CD8+ T cells carried more expanded clones than CD4+ did.

This sample comprised CD4+ or CD8+ T cells sorted from blood, obtained in a trial of the OX40 agonist ivuxolimab. The rearrangement joins TRBV30 to TRBJ2-3; 13 nucleotides match TRBD2. This receptor was obtained from an adult with an advanced solid tumor such as melanoma, head and neck, liver or kidney cancer. The CDR3 nucleotides read TGTGCCTGGAGTCGTCCACTAGCGGGGGGGGTTTATACGCAGTATTTT. Its translation is CAWSRPLAGGVYTQYF. Using reference TRBV30 and TRBJ2-3 for the parts outside the CDR3, the full variable domain is SQTIHQWPATLVQPVGSPLSLECTVEGTSNPNLYWYRQAAGRGLQLLFYSVGIGQISSEVPQNLSASRPQDRQFILSSKKLLLSDSGFYLCAWSRPLAGGVYTQYFGPGTRLTVL.